This T cell receptor beta chain was sequenced in a study of shared clonotypes between healthy human individuals. General study points: Between a few donors, naive CD4 clonotypes were shared at a level of about 5%. Memory subsets generally showed smaller estimated richness than naive subsets did. Incompleteness in sorted-subset sequencing, despite large depth, was shown by rarefaction.

CDR3 length: 14 residues. Germline V lookup: CDR1 MNHEY, CDR2 SVGAGI. V was shortened by 2 bases and J by 7 bases, with 14 bases between the two germline ends. It was CD45RO-negative cells, positively selected for CCR7, that made up naive CD8 cells, with terminally differentiated effector memory CD45RA+ cells excluded. In the case of this clone: As yet, its antigen is unknown.

The sorted-subset replicate PCRs were given approximately 190 ng DNA, which is approximately 30,000 T cell genomes. Libraries were prepared by immunoSEQ multiplex PCR; TCRdb keeps only in-frame clonotypes and omits some of them. The sample includes around 2,100,000 clones, roughly 94% of them seen just once. The chain joins TRBV6-5 to TRBJ1-1; a weak D match, TRBD1 (6 bases). Specimen: naive CD8+ T cells sorted from blood. The TCR was taken from a man younger than 35 in good health. For the CDR3, the DNA is TGTGCCAGCAGTTACGACGGGGGGCCAGGTGAAGCTTTCTTT. It encodes CASSYDGGPGEAFF.